The rows below give T cell receptor beta chains drawn from one sample of a study of blood T cell repertoires in COVID-19. The method was immunoSEQ multiplex PCR; TCRdb's version includes in-frame clones alone and lacks a portion of them. The data contain about 71,000 clones, around 89% of them seen just once; the ten biggest clones take up approximately 2.9%. What was sequenced was peripheral blood. Source of these receptors: a man aged 45-60 years with acute or convalescent COVID-19. Both conserved end residues are part of each CDR3. D genes are given only for firm matches. The size entry is marked missing in some rows and otherwise reads once, few, many or a size class.

abundance	d_gene	v_gene	j_gene	CDR3aa	CDR3nt
NA	TRBD2	TRBV6-2/TRBV6-3	TRBJ2-1	CASSTEPLAGVAEQFF	TGTGCCAGCAGCACAGAGCCACTAGCGGGAGTGGCGGAGCAGTTCTTC
NA	NA	TRBV10-1	TRBJ1-2	CASSRDKNYGYTF	TGCGCCAGCAGCCGGGACAAAAACTATGGCTACACCTTC
NA	TRBD1	TRBV19	TRBJ1-5	CASSNGQGRQPQHF	TGTGCCAGTAGTAACGGACAGGGAAGGCAGCCCCAGCATTTT
NA	NA	TRBV11-2	TRBJ2-3	CASSFNRAWLGTDTQYF	TGTGCCAGCAGCTTCAACAGGGCTTGGTTGGGCACAGATACGCAGTATTTT
NA	NA	TRBV4-1	TRBJ2-1	CASSQDPGVWEQFF	TGCGCCAGCAGCCAAGATCCCGGGGTATGGGAGCAGTTCTTC
NA	TRBD2	TRBV7-8	TRBJ2-1	CASSLLAGGPAGLF	TGTGCCAGCAGCTTATTAGCGGGAGGGCCCGCAGGGCTCTTC
NA	NA	TRBV19	TRBJ2-5	CASMSRVRETQYF	TGTGCCAGTATGAGCAGGGTGCGGGAGACCCAGTACTTC
few	NA	TRBV30	TRBJ2-2	CAWSLDSNTGELFF	TGTGCCTGGAGTCTGGACAGCAACACCGGGGAGCTGTTTTTT
NA	TRBD2	TRBV2	TRBJ2-3	CASSDTSGGRDTQYF	TGTGCCAGCAGTGACACTAGCGGGGGGCGGGATACGCAGTATTTT
NA	TRBD2	TRBV4-1	TRBJ2-4	CASSRGLARLAKNIQYF	TGCGCCAGCAGCCGCGGACTAGCGAGGCTAGCCAAAAACATTCAGTACTTC
NA	TRBD2	TRBV29-1	TRBJ2-1	CSVAGTSGRAVGDEQFF	TGCAGCGTTGCCGGGACTAGCGGGAGGGCCGTAGGAGATGAGCAGTTCTTC
NA	TRBD1	TRBV7-2	TRBJ1-4	CASSLHRGLTNEKLFF	TGTGCCAGCAGCTTACACAGGGGGCTTACTAATGAAAAACTGTTTTTT
NA	NA	TRBV6-1	TRBJ1-2	CASSDLTNSYGYTF	TGTGCCAGCAGTGATCTGACAAACTCCTATGGCTACACCTTC
NA	NA	TRBV19	TRBJ1-2	CASSTGTLSFYTF	TGTGCCAGTAGCACCGGGACTCTCTCGTTCTACACCTTC
NA	NA	TRBV4-3	TRBJ1-2	CASSQANRDGYTF	TGCGCCAGCAGCCAAGCTAACAGGGATGGCTACACCTTC
NA	NA	TRBV7-9	TRBJ2-2	CASSFSRGGGVNTGELFF	TGTGCCAGCAGCTTCTCACGCGGGGGCGGGGTGAACACCGGGGAGCTGTTTTTT
once	TRBD2	TRBV5-1	TRBJ2-2	CASSITSSGKGGELFF	TGCGCCAGCAGCATTACTTCTAGCGGGAAAGGCGGGGAGCTGTTTTTT
NA	TRBD1	TRBV30	TRBJ2-1	CAWDDRVNEQFF	TGTGCCTGGGACGACAGGGTGAATGAGCAGTTCTTC
NA	NA	TRBV19	TRBJ2-5	CASSIRGQGGQETQYF	TGTGCCAGTAGTATAAGGGGCCAAGGGGGACAAGAGACCCAGTACTTC
NA	NA	TRBV4-1	TRBJ1-1	CASSHQMVGGTEAFF	TGCGCCAGCAGCCACCAGATGGTCGGGGGCACTGAAGCTTTCTTT
NA	NA	TRBV19	TRBJ2-5	CASSIARQETQYF	TGTGCCAGTAGTATAGCCAGACAAGAGACCCAGTACTTC
NA	NA	TRBV4-2	TRBJ2-7	CASSQEIGPGTYEQYF	TGTGCCAGCAGCCAAGAAATTGGGCCGGGAACCTACGAGCAGTACTTC
NA	NA	TRBV21-1	TRBJ1-5	CALRDRGGGNQPQHF	TGTGCCCTCCGGGACAGGGGTGGTGGCAATCAGCCCCAGCATTTT
NA	TRBD1	TRBV5-6	TRBJ1-1	CASSWRTGTSKRTEAFF	TGTGCCAGCAGCTGGAGGACAGGCACCAGTAAGAGGACTGAAGCTTTCTTT
NA	TRBD1	TRBV3-1/TRBV3-2	TRBJ1-2	CASSRTGVHYGYTF	TGTGCCAGCAGCCGTACAGGGGTGCACTATGGCTACACCTTC
NA	NA	TRBV18	TRBJ2-1	CASSPDSYNEQFF	TGTGCCAGCTCACCAGACAGTTACAATGAGCAGTTCTTC
NA	TRBD1	TRBV27	TRBJ1-1	CASSPGGKNTEAFF	TGTGCCAGCAGCCCAGGGGGTAAGAACACTGAAGCTTTCTTT
NA	TRBD1	TRBV19	TRBJ2-5	CASSDRGPETQYF	TGTGCCAGTAGTGACAGGGGGCCAGAGACCCAGTACTTC
NA	NA	TRBV28	TRBJ1-2	CASSLGGRSYGYTF	TGTGCCAGCAGTTTGGGGGGGCGGAGCTATGGCTACACCTTC
NA	TRBD2	TRBV6-1	TRBJ2-5	CASSEAGGAETQYF	TGTGCCAGCAGCGAAGCGGGGGGGGCCGAGACCCAGTACTTC
NA	NA	TRBV4-3	TRBJ1-4	CASSQGENEKLFF	TGCGCCAGCAGCCAGGGCGAAAATGAAAAACTGTTTTTT
NA	TRBD1	TRBV6-1	TRBJ2-5	CASSDSPGPGGETQYF	TGTGCCAGCAGTGATTCACCGGGCCCAGGGGGAGAGACCCAGTACTTC
NA	TRBD1	TRBV29-1	TRBJ1-4	CSVSARGDEKLFF	TGCAGCGTTTCCGCCAGGGGGGATGAAAAACTGTTTTTT
NA	NA	TRBV3-1/TRBV3-2	TRBJ1-4	CASSQDGRGAANEKLFF	TGTGCCAGCAGCCAAGATGGGCGGGGGGCGGCTAATGAAAAACTGTTTTTT
once	NA	TRBV30	TRBJ2-5	CASTPIDSQETQYF	TGTGCCTCTACCCCTATTGACAGCCAAGAGACCCAGTACTTC
NA	NA	TRBV10-3	TRBJ1-1	CAISESEVKEAFF	TGTGCCATCAGTGAGTCAGAGGTCAAAGAAGCTTTCTTT
NA	NA	TRBV6-1	TRBJ1-6	CASSDQGAGYNSPLHF	TGTGCCAGCAGTGATCAGGGAGCGGGGTATAATTCACCCCTCCACTTT
NA	NA	TRBV6-5	TRBJ1-1	CATTFGGTLNTEAFF	TGTGCCACCACATTCGGGGGAACTCTGAACACTGAAGCTTTCTTT
NA	TRBD2	TRBV30	TRBJ2-7	CAWSVPPGLAGARLYEQYF	TGTGCCTGGAGTGTACCCCCGGGACTAGCGGGAGCTCGGCTGTACGAGCAGTACTTC
NA	NA	TRBV14	TRBJ1-1	CASSQQGYTEAFF	TGTGCCAGCAGCCAACAGGGATACACTGAAGCTTTCTTT
NA	TRBD1	TRBV2	TRBJ1-5	CASSLDRGGNQPQHF	TGTGCCAGCAGCTTGGACAGGGGCGGCAATCAGCCCCAGCATTTT
NA	NA	TRBV6-5	TRBJ1-2	CASSYEGRSISGYTF	TGTGCCAGCAGCTACGAGGGGAGGTCTATTTCGGGCTACACCTTC
NA	NA	TRBV30	TRBJ1-1	CAWTQGRVTEAFF	TGTGCCTGGACCCAGGGTCGGGTCACTGAAGCTTTCTTT
NA	TRBD2	TRBV18	TRBJ2-7	CASSNLAGGPYEQYF	TGTGCCAGCTCAAACCTAGCGGGAGGGCCTTACGAGCAGTACTTC
once	TRBD1	TRBV29-1	TRBJ1-4	CSVGTGGSEKLFF	TGCAGCGTTGGGACAGGGGGTAGTGAAAAACTGTTTTTT
few	NA	TRBV5-1	TRBJ1-4	CASSLGRATNEKLFF	TGCGCCAGCAGCTTGGGGAGGGCAACTAATGAAAAACTGTTTTTT
NA	NA	TRBV29-1	TRBJ1-4	CSVTGPGEEKLFF	TGCAGCGTTACGGGACCAGGGGAGGAAAAACTGTTTTTT
NA	TRBD1	TRBV27	TRBJ1-5	CASSLSYDRANQPQHF	TGTGCCAGCAGTTTATCCTACGACAGGGCAAATCAGCCCCAGCATTTT
once	TRBD2	TRBV18	TRBJ2-1	CASSPPSTTSGGYNEQFF	TGTGCCAGCTCACCCCCCTCTACTACTAGCGGGGGTTACAATGAGCAGTTCTTC
NA	NA	TRBV4-2	TRBJ2-1	CASSQEARSSSYNEQFF	TGTGCCAGCAGCCAAGAAGCGAGGAGTAGCTCCTACAATGAGCAGTTCTTC
NA	TRBD2	TRBV28	TRBJ2-2	CASRSSGGTELFF	TGTGCCAGCAGGTCTTCGGGGGGGACGGAGCTGTTTTTT
NA	NA	TRBV4-3	TRBJ1-6	CASSQDHGAYNSPLHF	TGCGCCAGCAGCCAAGACCATGGGGCATATAATTCACCCCTCCACTTT
NA	TRBD1	TRBV28	TRBJ1-1	CASPRSMGQDIENTEAFF	TGTGCCAGTCCCAGATCCATGGGACAGGATATAGAGAACACTGAAGCTTTCTTT
few	NA	TRBV6-4	TRBJ2-2	CASSAGQEGTGELFF	TGTGCCAGCAGCGCCGGACAGGAGGGTACCGGGGAGCTGTTTTTT